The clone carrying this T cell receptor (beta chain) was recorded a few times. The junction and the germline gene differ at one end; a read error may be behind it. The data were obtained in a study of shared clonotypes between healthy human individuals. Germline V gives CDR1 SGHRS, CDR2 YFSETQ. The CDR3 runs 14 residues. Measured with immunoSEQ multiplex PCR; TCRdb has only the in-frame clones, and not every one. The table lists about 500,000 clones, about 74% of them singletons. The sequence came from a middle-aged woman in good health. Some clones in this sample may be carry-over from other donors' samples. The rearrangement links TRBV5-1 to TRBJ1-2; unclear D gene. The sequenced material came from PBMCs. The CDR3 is CASSSAGRHYGYTF. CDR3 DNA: TGCGCTAGCAGCTCTGCAGGACGCCACTATGGCTACACCTTC.